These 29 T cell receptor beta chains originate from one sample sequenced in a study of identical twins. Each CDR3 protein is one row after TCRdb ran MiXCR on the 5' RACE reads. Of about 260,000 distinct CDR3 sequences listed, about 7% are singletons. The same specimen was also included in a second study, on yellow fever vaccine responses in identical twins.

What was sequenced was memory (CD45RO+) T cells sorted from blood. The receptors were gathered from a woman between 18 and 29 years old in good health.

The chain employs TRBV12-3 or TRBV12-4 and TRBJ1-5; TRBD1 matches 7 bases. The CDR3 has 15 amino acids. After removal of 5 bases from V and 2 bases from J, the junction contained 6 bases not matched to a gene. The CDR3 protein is CASSLDRVGNQPQHF. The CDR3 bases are TGTGCCAGCAGTCTCGACAGGGTTGGCAATCAGCCCCAGCATTTT.

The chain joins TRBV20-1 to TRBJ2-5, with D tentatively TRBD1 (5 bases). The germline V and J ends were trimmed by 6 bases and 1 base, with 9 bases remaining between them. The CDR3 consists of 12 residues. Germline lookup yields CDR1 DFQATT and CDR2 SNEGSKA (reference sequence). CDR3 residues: CSARQIQETQYF. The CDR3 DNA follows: TGCAGTGCCAGACAGATCCAAGAGACCCAGTACTTC.

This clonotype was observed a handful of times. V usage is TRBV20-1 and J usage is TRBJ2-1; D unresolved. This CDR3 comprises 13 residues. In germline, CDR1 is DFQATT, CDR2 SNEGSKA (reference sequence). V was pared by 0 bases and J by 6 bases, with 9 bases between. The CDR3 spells CSARDLQGNEQFF. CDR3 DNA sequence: TGCAGTGCTAGAGATTTACAAGGCAATGAGCAGTTCTTC.

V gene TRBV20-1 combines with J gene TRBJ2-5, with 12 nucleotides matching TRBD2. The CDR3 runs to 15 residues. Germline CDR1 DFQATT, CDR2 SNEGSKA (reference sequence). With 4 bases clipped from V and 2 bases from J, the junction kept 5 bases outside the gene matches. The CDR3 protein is CSAIRLAGDQETQYF. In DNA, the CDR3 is TGCAGTGCTATCAGACTAGCGGGGGATCAAGAGACCCAGTACTTC.

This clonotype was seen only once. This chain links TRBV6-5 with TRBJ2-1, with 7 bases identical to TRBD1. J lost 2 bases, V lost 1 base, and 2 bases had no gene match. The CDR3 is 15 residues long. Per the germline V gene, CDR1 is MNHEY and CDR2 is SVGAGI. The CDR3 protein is CASSYFGTAYNEQFF. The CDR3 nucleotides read TGTGCCAGCAGTTACTTCGGGACAGCCTACAATGAGCAGTTCTTC.

The CDR3 DNA is TGTGCCAGCAGTGATCGGATGCTGCCCACTGAAGCTTTCTTT. It specifies CASSDRMLPTEAFF. The chain combines TRBV25-1 with TRBJ1-1; D uncertain. The V and J ends lost 3 bases and 4 bases respectively, with 12 bases between them. Germline-derived CDR1 and CDR2 are MGHDK and SYGVNS. The CDR3 is 14 amino acids.

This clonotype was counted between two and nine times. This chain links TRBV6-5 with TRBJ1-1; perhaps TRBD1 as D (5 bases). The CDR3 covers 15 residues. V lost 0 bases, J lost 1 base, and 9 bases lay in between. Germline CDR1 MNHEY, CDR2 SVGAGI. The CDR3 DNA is TGTGCCAGCAGTTACTCGACAGAACCGAACACTGAAGCTTTCTTT. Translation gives CASSYSTEPNTEAFF.

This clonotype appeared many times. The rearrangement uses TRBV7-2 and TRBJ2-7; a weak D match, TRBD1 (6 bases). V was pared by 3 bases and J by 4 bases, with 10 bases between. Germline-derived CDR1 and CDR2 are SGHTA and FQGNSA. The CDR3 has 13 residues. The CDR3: CASSFDRLYEQYF. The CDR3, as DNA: TGTGCCAGCAGCTTTGACAGGCTATACGAGCAGTACTTC.

Written as DNA, the CDR3 is TGCGCCAGCAGCTTGGGCGCCGGTCAGGGTCACTATGGCTACACCTTC. This translates into CASSLGAGQGHYGYTF. V is TRBV5-1 and J is TRBJ1-2; D perhaps matches TRBD1 (5 bases). The germline V gene has CDR1 SGHRS and CDR2 YFSETQ. The CDR3 length is 16 residues. V dropped 0 bases and J dropped 3 bases, with 15 bases sitting between them.

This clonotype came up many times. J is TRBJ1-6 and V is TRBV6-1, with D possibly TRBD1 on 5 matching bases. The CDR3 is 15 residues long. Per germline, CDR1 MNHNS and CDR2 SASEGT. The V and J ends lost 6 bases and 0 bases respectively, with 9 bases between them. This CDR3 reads CASSPGSSYNSPLHF. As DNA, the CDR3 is TGTGCCAGCAGCCCAGGGAGCTCCTATAATTCACCCCTCCACTTT.

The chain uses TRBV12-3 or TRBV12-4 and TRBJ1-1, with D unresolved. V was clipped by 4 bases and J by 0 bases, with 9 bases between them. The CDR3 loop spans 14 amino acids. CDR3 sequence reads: CASSSSLLNTEAFF. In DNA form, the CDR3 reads TGTGCCAGCAGTTCCTCCCTTTTGAACACTGAAGCTTTCTTT.

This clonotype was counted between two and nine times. CDR3 loop: CSAGRRQGYEQYF. The CDR3 DNA sequence: TGCAGTGCGGGACGCAGGCAGGGCTACGAGCAGTACTTC. The gene calls are TRBV20-1 and TRBJ2-7; perhaps D is TRBD1 or TRBD2 (5 bases each). The CDR3 has 13 residues. Trimming removed 6 bases from V and 3 bases from J, with 15 bases in between. Germline-derived CDR1 and CDR2 are DFQATT and SNEGSKA (reference sequence).

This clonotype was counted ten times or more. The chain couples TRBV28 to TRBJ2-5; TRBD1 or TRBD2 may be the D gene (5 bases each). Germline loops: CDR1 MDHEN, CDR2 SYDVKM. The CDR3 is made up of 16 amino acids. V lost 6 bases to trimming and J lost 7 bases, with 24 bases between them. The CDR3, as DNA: TGTGCCAGCAGCCCCCGTAGAGGGGAAAGCGGCGGGACCCAGTACTTC. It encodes CASSPRRGESGGTQYF.

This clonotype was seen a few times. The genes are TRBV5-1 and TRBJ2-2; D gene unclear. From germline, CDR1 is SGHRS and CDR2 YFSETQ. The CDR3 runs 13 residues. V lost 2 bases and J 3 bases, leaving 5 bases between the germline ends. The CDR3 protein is CASSLDYTGELFF. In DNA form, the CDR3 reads TGCGCCAGCAGCTTAGACTACACCGGGGAGCTGTTTTTT.

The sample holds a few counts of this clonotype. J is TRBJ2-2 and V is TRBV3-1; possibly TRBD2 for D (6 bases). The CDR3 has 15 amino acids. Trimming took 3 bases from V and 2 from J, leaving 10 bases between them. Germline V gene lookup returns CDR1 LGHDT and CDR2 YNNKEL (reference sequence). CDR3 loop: CASSHVGGNTGELFF. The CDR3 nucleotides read TGTGCCAGCAGCCATGTCGGGGGAAACACCGGGGAGCTGTTTTTT.

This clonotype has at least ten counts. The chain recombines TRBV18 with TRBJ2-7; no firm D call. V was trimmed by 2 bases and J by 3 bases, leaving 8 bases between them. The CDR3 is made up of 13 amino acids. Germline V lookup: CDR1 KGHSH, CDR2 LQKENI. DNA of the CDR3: TGTGCCAGCTCACCAGGGCAGGACTACGAGCAGTACGTC. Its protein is CASSPGQDYEQYV.

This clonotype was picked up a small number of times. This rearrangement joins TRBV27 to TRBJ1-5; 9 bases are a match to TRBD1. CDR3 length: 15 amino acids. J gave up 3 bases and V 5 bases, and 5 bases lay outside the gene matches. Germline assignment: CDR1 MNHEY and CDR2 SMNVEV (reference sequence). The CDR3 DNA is TGTGCCAGCAGTGGCCGGGACAGGGCCAATCAGCCCCAGCATTTT. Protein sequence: CASSGRDRANQPQHF.

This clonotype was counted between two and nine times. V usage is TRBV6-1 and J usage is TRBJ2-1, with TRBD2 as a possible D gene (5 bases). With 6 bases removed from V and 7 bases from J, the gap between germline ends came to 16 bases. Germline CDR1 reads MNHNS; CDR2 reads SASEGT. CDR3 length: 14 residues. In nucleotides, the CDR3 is TGTGCCAGCAGCTCACGGGATCCATTTAATGAGCAGTTCTTC. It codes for CASSSRDPFNEQFF.

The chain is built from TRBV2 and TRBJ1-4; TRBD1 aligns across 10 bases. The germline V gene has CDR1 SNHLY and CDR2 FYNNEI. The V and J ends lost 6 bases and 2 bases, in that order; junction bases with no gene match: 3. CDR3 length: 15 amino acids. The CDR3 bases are TGTGCCAGCAGAAGACAGGGGGCGACTAATGAAAAACTGTTTTTT. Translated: CASRRQGATNEKLFF.

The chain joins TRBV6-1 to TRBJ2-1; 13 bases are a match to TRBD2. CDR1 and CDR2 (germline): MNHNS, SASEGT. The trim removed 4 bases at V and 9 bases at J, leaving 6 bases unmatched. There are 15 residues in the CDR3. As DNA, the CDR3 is TGTGCCAGCAGTGGGGGGACTAGCGGGAACCGTGAGCAGTTCTTC. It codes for CASSGGTSGNREQFF.

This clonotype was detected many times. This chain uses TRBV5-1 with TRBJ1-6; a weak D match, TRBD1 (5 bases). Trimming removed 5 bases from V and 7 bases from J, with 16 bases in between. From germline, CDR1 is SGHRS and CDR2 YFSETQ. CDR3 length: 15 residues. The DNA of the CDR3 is TGCGCCAGCAGGATGAGGTTAGAGGGGAATTCACCCCTCCACTTT. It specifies CASRMRLEGNSPLHF.

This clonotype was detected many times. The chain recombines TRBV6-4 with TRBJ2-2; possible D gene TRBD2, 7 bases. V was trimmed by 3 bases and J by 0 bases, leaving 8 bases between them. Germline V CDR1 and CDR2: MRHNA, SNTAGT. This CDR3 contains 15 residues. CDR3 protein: CASSEGGANTGELFF. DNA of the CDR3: TGTGCCAGCAGTGAAGGGGGGGCGAACACCGGGGAGCTGTTTTTT.

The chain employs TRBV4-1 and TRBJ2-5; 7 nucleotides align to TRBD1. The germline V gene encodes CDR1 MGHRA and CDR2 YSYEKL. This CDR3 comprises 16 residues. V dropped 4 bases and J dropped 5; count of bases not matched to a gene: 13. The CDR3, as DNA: TGCGCCAGCAGCCGGACGCGCTCCGGGACAGAGGAGACCCAGTACTTC. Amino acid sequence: CASSRTRSGTEETQYF.

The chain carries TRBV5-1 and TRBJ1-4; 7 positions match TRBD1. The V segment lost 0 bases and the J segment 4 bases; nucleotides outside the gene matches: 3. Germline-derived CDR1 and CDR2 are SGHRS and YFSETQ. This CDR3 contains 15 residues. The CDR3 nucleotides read TGCGCCAGCAGCTTGGAGGCAGGGGGTAATGAAAAACTGTTTTTT. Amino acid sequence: CASSLEAGGNEKLFF. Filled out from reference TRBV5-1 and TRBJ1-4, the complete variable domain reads KAGVTQTPRYLIKTRGQQVTLSCSPISGHRSVSWYQQTPGQGLQFLFEYFSETQRNKGNFPGRFSGRQFSNSRSEMNVSTLELGDSALYLCASSLEAGGNEKLFFGSGTQLSVL.

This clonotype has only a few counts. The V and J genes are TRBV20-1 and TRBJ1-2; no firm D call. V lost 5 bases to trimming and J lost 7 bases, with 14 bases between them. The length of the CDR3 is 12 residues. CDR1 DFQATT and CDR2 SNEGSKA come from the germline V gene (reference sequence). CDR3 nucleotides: TGCAGTGCTCAGTGGCAGGTGGGTGGCTACACCTTC. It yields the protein CSAQWQVGGYTF.

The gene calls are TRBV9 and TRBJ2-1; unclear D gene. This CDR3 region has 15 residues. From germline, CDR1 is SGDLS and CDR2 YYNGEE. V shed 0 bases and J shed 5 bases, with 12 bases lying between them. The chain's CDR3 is CASSVAWTTNNEQFF. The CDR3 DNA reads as TGTGCCAGCAGCGTAGCCTGGACGACCAACAATGAGCAGTTCTTC.

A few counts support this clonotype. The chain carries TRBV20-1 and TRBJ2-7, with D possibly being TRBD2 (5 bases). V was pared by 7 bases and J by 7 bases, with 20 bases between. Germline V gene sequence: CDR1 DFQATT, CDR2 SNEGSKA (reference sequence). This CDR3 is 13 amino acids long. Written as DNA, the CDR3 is TGCAGTGTTAGCAGGACGGCTCGGGAAGAGCAGTACGTC. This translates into CSVSRTAREEQYV.

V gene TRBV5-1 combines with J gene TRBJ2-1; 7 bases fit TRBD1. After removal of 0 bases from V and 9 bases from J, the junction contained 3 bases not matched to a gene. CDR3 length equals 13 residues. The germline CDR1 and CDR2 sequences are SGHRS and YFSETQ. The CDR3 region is CASSLDRGGEQFF. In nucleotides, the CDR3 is TGCGCCAGCAGCTTGGACAGGGGTGGTGAGCAGTTCTTC.

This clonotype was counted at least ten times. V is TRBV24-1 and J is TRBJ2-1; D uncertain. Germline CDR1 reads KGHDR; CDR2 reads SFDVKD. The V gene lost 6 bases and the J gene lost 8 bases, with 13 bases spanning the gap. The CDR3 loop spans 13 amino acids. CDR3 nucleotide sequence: TGTGCCACCAGTACTATTAGGGCGGATGAGCAGTTCTTC. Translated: CATSTIRADEQFF.